This TCR beta chain came from a study of shared T cell receptors in the human thymus. V lost 10 bases and J 3 bases, leaving 8 bases between the germline ends. Germline V CDR1 and CDR2: MNHEY, SVGAGI. This CDR3 contains 11 residues. Produced via immunoSEQ multiplex PCR; TCRdb's table is partial and in-frame only. The table includes some 400,000 clones, around 93% detected once. The chain employs TRBV6-5 and TRBJ2-3; the D gene is possibly TRBD1 (5 bases). The source is a human donor. The sample consisted of thymocytes. The CDR3 is CATAGTDTQYF. The CDR3 nucleotides read TGTGCCACCGCAGGGACAGATACGCAGTATTTT.